The entry below describes one T cell receptor beta chain. Per the original data handling: Counts of nucleated cells, estimated from reference gene primer amplification, were obtained. Sequenced by immunoSEQ multiplex PCR; TCRdb stores in-frame clones only, minus some. V, J and clone size are those of that table, while D and trimming were read from the DNA. The sample lists about 120,000 clones, 80% to 90% occurring once. This entry is derived from a study of blood T cell repertoires in COVID-19. In the study overall: COVID-19 samples from acute and convalescent phases originated in the United States, Italy and Spain.

Looked up from germline, CDR1 is SGHTA and CDR2 is FQGTGA. There are 16 residues in the CDR3. Trimming took 5 bases from V and 4 from J; bases not matched to a gene: 12. Sequencing was performed on peripheral blood. This TCR came from a man aged 55 to 70 with COVID-19, enrolled during active disease. This chain uses TRBV7-3 with TRBJ2-3; TRBD1 agrees at 7 bases. The CDR3 bases are TGTGCCAGCAGCGCCGGAGACAGGGCCCCGTCAGATACGCAGTATTTT. Translated: CASSAGDRAPSDTQYF.